This is a list of T cell receptor beta chains from one sample in a study of blood T cell repertoires in COVID-19. Sequenced by immunoSEQ multiplex PCR; TCRdb stores in-frame clones only, minus some. The sample has roughly 60,000 clones, 65% to 90% seen once. The sequencing sample was made of peripheral blood. These receptors originate from a woman aged 60-75 years with acute or convalescent COVID-19. Both conserved end residues are part of each CDR3. The D gene is left open where the match is weak. Size is stated for part of the rows, as once, few or many counts, or as a class when the clone is expanded.

abundance: .
j_gene: TRBJ2-7
len: 17
d_gene: .
v_gene: TRBV27
CDR3aa: CASSFSERVHPGDEQYF
CDR3nt: TGTGCCAGCAGTTTTTCTGAGCGGGTACACCCCGGCGACGAGCAGTACTTC

abundance: .
j_gene: TRBJ1-5
len: 15
d_gene: TRBD1
v_gene: TRBV19
CDR3aa: CASMRRGLGNQPQHF
CDR3nt: TGTGCCAGTATGAGGAGGGGGCTTGGGAATCAGCCCCAGCATTTT

abundance: .
j_gene: TRBJ1-6
len: 15
d_gene: .
v_gene: TRBV6-5
CDR3aa: CASSYQSGGYSPLHF
CDR3nt: TGTGCCAGCAGTTATCAATCGGGGGGCTATTCACCCCTCCACTTT

abundance: .
j_gene: TRBJ1-5
len: 15
d_gene: .
v_gene: TRBV5-3
CDR3aa: CARSRHVNSNQPQHF
CDR3nt: TGTGCCAGAAGCCGACACGTGAATAGCAATCAGCCCCAGCATTTT

abundance: once
j_gene: TRBJ1-5
len: 13
d_gene: .
v_gene: TRBV18
CDR3aa: CASSPVRDQPQHF
CDR3nt: TGTGCCAGCTCACCAGTGCGAGATCAGCCCCAGCATTTT

abundance: .
j_gene: TRBJ2-3
len: 15
d_gene: TRBD2
v_gene: TRBV5-1
CDR3aa: CASSLELAATDTQYF
CDR3nt: TGCGCCAGCAGCTTGGAACTAGCGGCCACAGATACGCAGTATTTT

abundance: .
j_gene: TRBJ1-4
len: 16
d_gene: TRBD1
v_gene: TRBV5-6
CDR3aa: CASSLPPGQPNEKLFF
CDR3nt: TGTGCCAGCAGCTTACCACCGGGACAGCCGAATGAAAAACTGTTTTTT

abundance: .
j_gene: TRBJ1-2
len: 16
d_gene: .
v_gene: TRBV5-1
CDR3aa: CASSLAYRGDNYGYTF
CDR3nt: TGCGCCAGCAGCTTGGCGTATAGGGGCGATAACTATGGCTACACCTTC

abundance: .
j_gene: TRBJ1-5
len: 17
d_gene: TRBD1
v_gene: TRBV5-5
CDR3aa: CASSLLLGQGENQPQHF
CDR3nt: TGTGCCAGCAGCCTCCTCCTGGGACAGGGCGAAAATCAGCCCCAGCATTTT

abundance: .
j_gene: TRBJ1-1
len: 15
d_gene: TRBD1
v_gene: TRBV5-1
CDR3aa: CASSLRGRENTEAFF
CDR3nt: TGCGCCAGCAGCTTGAGGGGGCGAGAGAACACTGAAGCTTTCTTT

abundance: .
j_gene: TRBJ2-1
len: 15
d_gene: TRBD2
v_gene: TRBV9
CDR3aa: CASSVTGRGGDEQFF
CDR3nt: TGTGCCAGCAGCGTAACAGGTCGGGGGGGCGATGAGCAGTTCTTC

abundance: .
j_gene: TRBJ1-3
len: 15
d_gene: .
v_gene: TRBV7-9
CDR3aa: CASSLGGDSGNTIYF
CDR3nt: TGTGCCAGCAGCTTAGGCGGAGACTCTGGAAACACCATATATTTT

abundance: once
j_gene: TRBJ2-7
len: 15
d_gene: TRBD2
v_gene: TRBV11-3
CDR3aa: CASSLGSGGLYEQYF
CDR3nt: TGTGCCAGCAGCCTAGGCAGCGGGGGACTCTACGAGCAGTACTTC

abundance: .
j_gene: TRBJ1-2
len: 15
d_gene: .
v_gene: TRBV5-1
CDR3aa: CASSLAGAANYGYTF
CDR3nt: TGCGCCAGCAGCCTGGCAGGGGCGGCTAACTATGGCTACACCTTC

abundance: .
j_gene: TRBJ1-3
len: 13
d_gene: TRBD1
v_gene: TRBV18
CDR3aa: CASSPRVTGEHYF
CDR3nt: TGTGCCAGCTCACCACGGGTGACAGGGGAACATTATTTT

abundance: .
j_gene: TRBJ1-5
len: 14
d_gene: .
v_gene: TRBV6-2/TRBV6-3
CDR3aa: CASSTRTANQPQHF
CDR3nt: TGTGCCAGCAGTACTCGGACAGCTAATCAGCCCCAGCATTTT

abundance: few
j_gene: TRBJ1-3
len: 15
d_gene: .
v_gene: TRBV13
CDR3aa: CASSSLDSSGNTIYF
CDR3nt: TGTGCCAGCAGCTCGCTGGACAGCTCTGGAAACACCATATATTTT

abundance: .
j_gene: TRBJ2-3
len: 14
d_gene: .
v_gene: TRBV5-1
CDR3aa: CASSWRGSEDTQYF
CDR3nt: TGCGCCAGCAGCTGGCGGGGCTCTGAAGATACGCAGTATTTT

abundance: .
j_gene: TRBJ2-7
len: 13
d_gene: .
v_gene: TRBV6-5
CDR3aa: CASTETGSGEQYF
CDR3nt: TGTGCCAGCACCGAGACAGGTTCGGGCGAGCAGTACTTC

abundance: once
j_gene: TRBJ2-7
len: 13
d_gene: TRBD2
v_gene: TRBV25-1
CDR3aa: CASSELAGYEQYF
CDR3nt: TGTGCCAGCAGTGAACTAGCGGGGTACGAGCAGTACTTC

abundance: .
j_gene: TRBJ2-3
len: 15
d_gene: .
v_gene: TRBV7-6
CDR3aa: CASSLVAPRTDTQYF
CDR3nt: TGTGCCAGCAGCTTAGTGGCTCCTCGCACAGATACGCAGTATTTT

abundance: .
j_gene: TRBJ1-4
len: 17
d_gene: .
v_gene: TRBV6-6
CDR3aa: CASSPGRRPSTNEKLFF
CDR3nt: TGTGCCAGCAGTCCCGGCAGGCGTCCGTCGACTAATGAAAAACTGTTTTTT